This TCR beta chain was identified in a study of CD8+ T cells in alopecia areata. About the study: Percentage of affected scalp area was the basis on which treated patients' severity was scored.

Whole-study findings and limits: Within the top 100, expanded CD8+ clones significantly decreased with tofacitinib, as did scalp clonality.

This clone has only a few counts. The antigen is not known. This CDR3 has 12 residues. Germline V CDR1 and CDR2: SQVTM, ANQGSEA. The junction had 5 bases not matched to a gene; V was cut back by 7 bases and J by 7 bases. This sample's treatment: oral pan-JAK inhibitor, 5-10 mg twice daily. The authors extracted RNA and reverse transcribed it into cDNA as the sequencing template. Assay: immunoSEQ multiplex PCR; the TCRdb copy retains only in-frame clones and omits some. The sample lists about 180,000 clones, roughly 50% occurring once. The chain joins TRBV29-1 to TRBJ1-2; 11 positions match TRBD1. The TCR comes from a human donor with alopecia areata. The sample consisted of CD4+ T cells sorted from blood, taken at approximately week 56, from a patient treated with tofacitinib. The CDR3 DNA reads as TGCAGCGCCACGGGACAGGGGGTTGGCTACACCTTC. It yields the protein CSATGQGVGYTF.